This T cell receptor beta chain was retrieved from a study of radiotherapy plus CTLA-4 blockade in lung cancer. Assay: immunoSEQ multiplex PCR; the TCRdb copy retains only in-frame clones and omits some. The profile shows more than 75,000 clones, approximately 72% of them singletons. Study outcomes and limitations: Tumor-origin TCR clones grew in blood after radiotherapy plus ipilimumab. Reported findings show early blood T cell clone dynamics, with interferon-beta, best predicted response.

As regards this clone: Its antigen remains unknown.

The study gave focal radiation plus ipilimumab CTLA-4 blockade to patients with chemo-refractory metastatic non-small-cell lung cancer. The CDR3 has 18 amino acids. Trimming took 2 bases from V and 1 from J, leaving 15 bases between them. Looked up from germline, CDR1 is SGHVS and CDR2 is FQNEAQ. Sequences were derived from peripheral blood, sampled from a patient treated with radiotherapy plus ipilimumab. The chain combines TRBV7-8 with TRBJ2-6; a weak D match, TRBD2 (6 bases). The TCR comes from a human donor with non-small cell lung cancer who had a partial response to radiotherapy plus ipilimumab. Some clones in this sample may be carry-over from other donors' samples. CDR3 in amino acids: CASSLYQAGPSGANVLTF. The CDR3 DNA reads as TGTGCCAGCAGCTTATATCAAGCGGGCCCGTCTGGGGCCAACGTCCTGACTTTC. Full variable domain (rest looked up from reference TRBV7-8 and TRBJ2-6): GAGVSQSPRYKVAKRGQDVALRCDPISGHVSLFWYQQALGQGPEFLTYFQNEAQLDKSGLPSDRFFAERPEGSVSTLKIQRTQQEDSAVYLCASSLYQAGPSGANVLTFGAGSRLTVL.